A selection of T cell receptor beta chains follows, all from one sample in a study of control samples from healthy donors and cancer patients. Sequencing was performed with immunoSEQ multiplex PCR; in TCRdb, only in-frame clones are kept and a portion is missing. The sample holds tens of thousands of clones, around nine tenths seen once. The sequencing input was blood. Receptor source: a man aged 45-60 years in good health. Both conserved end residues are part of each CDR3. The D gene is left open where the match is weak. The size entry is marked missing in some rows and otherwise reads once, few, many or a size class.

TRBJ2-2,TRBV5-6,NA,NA,TGTGCCAGCAGCTTGTCTAGTATCGGGGAGCTGTTTTTT,CASSLSSIGELFF
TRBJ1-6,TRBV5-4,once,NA,TGTGCCAGCAGCTATACTACTGATTACTCCTATAATTCACCCCTCCACTTT,CASSYTTDYSYNSPLHF
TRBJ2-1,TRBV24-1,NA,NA,TGTGCCACCAGTGGACCTGAGATCCTCTCCTACAATGAGCAGTTCTTC,CATSGPEILSYNEQFF
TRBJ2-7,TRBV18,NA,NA,TGTGCCAGCTCACCGGCCTACGAGCAGTACTTC,CASSPAYEQYF
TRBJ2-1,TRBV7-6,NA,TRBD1,TGTGCCAGCAGCCCGGGGACAGGGGGAGGCAATGAGCAGTTCTTC,CASSPGTGGGNEQFF
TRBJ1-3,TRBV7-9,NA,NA,TGTGCCAGCAGCCCAAATAAAGGTGGAAACACCATATATTTT,CASSPNKGGNTIYF
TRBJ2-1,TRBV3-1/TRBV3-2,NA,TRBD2,TGTGCCAGCAGCCAAGTTCTACTTAGCGGGGGCTCCTACAATGAGCAGTTCTTC,CASSQVLLSGGSYNEQFF
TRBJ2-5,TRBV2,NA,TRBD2,TGTGCCAGCAAAAAAACCTCGGGGGGTACAGAGACCCAGTACTTC,CASKKTSGGTETQYF
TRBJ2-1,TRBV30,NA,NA,TGTGCCTGGAGTGATCGCTTGGCGGCCCCGGTCGCCAATGAGCAGTTCTTC,CAWSDRLAAPVANEQFF
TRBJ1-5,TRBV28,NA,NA,TGTGCCAGCAGTTTGATTTCGCGGGGGTTAGTCAATCAGCCCCAGCATTTT,CASSLISRGLVNQPQHF
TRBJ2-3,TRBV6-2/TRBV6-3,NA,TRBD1,TGTGCCAGCAGTTACCGTCTCCGGGACAGGGAAGGTGGCACAGATACGCAGTATTTT,CASSYRLRDREGGTDTQYF